Detailed here is one T cell receptor beta chain. Only in-frame clones appear in the TCRdb table, and some are missing; sequencing was by immunoSEQ multiplex PCR. The sample has approximately 250,000 clones; around 88% are singletons. This CDR3 region has 16 residues. In germline, CDR1 is SGHDT, CDR2 YYEEEE. Unmatched junction bases numbered 13, after V lost 5 bases and J lost 4 bases. These data are taken from a study of blood T cell repertoires in COVID-19. This receptor was identified in a woman aged 35 to 49 with acute COVID-19. The sequencing sample was made of PBMCs or T cells enriched from blood (not recorded which). The rearrangement joins TRBV5-6 to TRBJ2-7; 9 bases map to TRBD1. CDR3 protein: CASSYLPEQGAYEQYF. DNA of the CDR3: TGTGCCAGCAGTTACCTTCCGGAACAGGGGGCTTACGAGCAGTACTTC.